Shown below are 22 T cell receptor beta chains from a single sample sequenced in a study of blood T cell repertoires in COVID-19. Generated by immunoSEQ multiplex PCR, the TCRdb table keeps only in-frame clones and is missing some. This sample has about 150,000 clones; approximately 87% occur once, and the top ten carry roughly 6.1%. Sample: peripheral blood. All receptors come from a man aged 80 or over with acute or convalescent COVID-19.

The genes are TRBV19 and TRBJ1-1, with a tentative D call TRBD1 (6 bases). Germline CDR1 reads LNHDA; CDR2 reads SQIVND (reference sequence). The CDR3 covers 13 residues. Trimming left V 5 bases short and J 7 bases short, with 14 bases between. The CDR3 sequence: CASSEGVALEAFF. CDR3 coding DNA: TGTGCCAGTAGTGAGGGGGTCGCCCTTGAAGCTTTCTTT.

V gene TRBV2 combines with J gene TRBJ1-1, with D possibly being TRBD1 (6 bases). Germline CDR1 reads SNHLY; CDR2 reads FYNNEI. Trimming stripped 4 bases from V and 2 bases from J, with 11 bases between. The CDR3 has 14 amino acids. CDR3 nucleotide sequence: TGTGCCAGCAGTGTTAGCAGGGGAAACACTGAAGCTTTCTTT. Residues: CASSVSRGNTEAFF.

This chain links TRBV30 with TRBJ1-3, with 8 bases fitting TRBD1. This CDR3 region has 13 residues. CDR1 is GTSNPN, CDR2 SVGIG, per germline (reference sequence). Trimming at V came to 5 bases and at J to 3 bases, leaving 3 bases not matched to a gene. CDR3 amino acids: CAWQQGDGNTIYF. For the CDR3, the DNA is TGTGCCTGGCAACAGGGGGATGGAAACACCATATATTTT.

This chain uses TRBV24-1 with TRBJ2-1, with D possibly TRBD1 on 5 matching bases. The length of the CDR3 is 12 residues. Germline CDR1 reads KGHDR; CDR2 reads SFDVKD. Trimming shortened V by 3 bases and J by 9 bases, and 8 bases separated the two germline ends. The chain's CDR3 is CATSDDRAEQFF. CDR3 nucleotides: TGTGCCACCAGTGATGACAGAGCTGAGCAGTTCTTC.

This clone came up a few times. The V gene is TRBV27, the J gene TRBJ2-1, with D maybe TRBD2 (5 bases). The CDR3 length is 14 residues. V was shortened by 2 bases and J by 5 bases, with 10 bases between the two germline ends. Germline V gives CDR1 MNHEY, CDR2 SMNVEV (reference sequence). The CDR3 DNA sequence: TGTGCCAGCAGTTTAGGCGCTAGCCACAATGAGCAGTTCTTC. As protein: CASSLGASHNEQFF.

This chain uses TRBV2 with TRBJ2-1; 8 bases match TRBD2. The germline V gene encodes CDR1 SNHLY and CDR2 FYNNEI. The CDR3 loop spans 15 amino acids. After removal of 6 bases from V and 0 bases from J, the junction contained 4 bases not matched to a gene. CDR3 sequence (DNA): TGTGCCAGCAGGCGAACTAGCGGCTCCTACAATGAGCAGTTCTTC. It encodes CASRRTSGSYNEQFF. The full variable domain, its missing parts supplied by reference TRBV2 and TRBJ2-1, is EPEVTQTPSHQVTQMGQEVILRCVPISNHLYFYWYRQILGQKVEFLVSFYNNEISEKSEIFDDQFSVERPDGSNFTLKIRSTKLEDSAMYFCASRRTSGSYNEQFFGPGTRLTVL.

This clone appeared a few times. The chain couples TRBV2 to TRBJ2-2; weak D call: TRBD2 (6 bases). CDR3 size: 15 residues. Trimming took 6 bases from V and 5 from J, leaving 16 bases between them. CDR1 is SNHLY and CDR2 is FYNNEI in the germline V gene. Here the CDR3 reads CASRGTGSPTGELFF. The CDR3, as DNA: TGTGCCAGCAGAGGGACCGGGAGCCCAACCGGGGAGCTGTTTTTT. The full variable domain, with the rest looked up from reference TRBV2 and TRBJ2-2, is EPEVTQTPSHQVTQMGQEVILRCVPISNHLYFYWYRQILGQKVEFLVSFYNNEISEKSEIFDDQFSVERPDGSNFTLKIRSTKLEDSAMYFCASRGTGSPTGELFFGEGSRLTVL.

This clone appeared a few times. V gene TRBV7-9 combines with J gene TRBJ1-4; D is unresolved. V dropped 5 bases and J dropped 1 base, with 17 bases sitting between them. The CDR3 totals 17 residues. Germline V lookup: CDR1 SEHNR, CDR2 FQNEAQ (reference sequence). The CDR3 nucleotides read TGTGCCAGCAGCCGCGCCCCGGGAGTAGGAACTAATGAAAAACTGTTTTTT. Encoded protein: CASSRAPGVGTNEKLFF.

This chain connects TRBV20-1 to TRBJ2-3; possible D gene TRBD1, 6 bases. Trimming left V 6 bases short and J 0 bases short, with 19 bases between. The CDR3 sequence is 16 residues long. CDR1 DFQATT and CDR2 SNEGSKA come from the germline V gene (reference sequence). The DNA of the CDR3 is TGCAGTGCAAGTTCCGGGACAAAGACTAGCACAGATACGCAGTATTTT. Encoded protein: CSASSGTKTSTDTQYF.

This clone has a single count. The chain recombines TRBV20-1 with TRBJ1-2; D perhaps matches TRBD1 (6 bases). V lost 7 bases and J lost 8, with 8 bases in between. The germline V gene has CDR1 DFQATT and CDR2 SNEGSKA (reference sequence). This CDR3 contains 9 residues. The CDR3 protein is CSEDSGYTF. The CDR3 DNA reads TGCAGTGAGGACAGCGGCTACACCTTC.

CDR3 in DNA: TGTGCCAGCAGCCCCTCAGCAGCGGGGGTAGCCAAAAACATTCAGTACTTC. Amino acids: CASSPSAAGVAKNIQYF. This chain connects TRBV5-4 to TRBJ2-4, with TRBD2 matching 8 bases. The CDR3 covers 17 residues. J lost 0 bases, V lost 4 bases, and 9 bases had no gene match. Germline loops: CDR1 SGHNT, CDR2 YYREEE (reference sequence). Filled out from reference TRBV5-4 and TRBJ2-4, the complete variable domain reads ETGVTQSPTHLIKTRGQQVTLRCSSQSGHNTVSWYQQALGQGPQFIFQYYREEENGRGNFPPRFSGLQFPNYSSELNVNALELDDSALYLCASSPSAAGVAKNIQYFGAGTRLSVL.

V and J are TRBV18 and TRBJ2-7, with D tentatively TRBD2 (5 bases). The CDR3 spans 15 residues. From germline, CDR1 is KGHSH and CDR2 LQKENI. The V end lost 0 bases, the J end lost 4 bases, and 13 bases lay between the germline ends. CDR3 in amino acids: CASSPPRTGLYEQYF. CDR3 DNA sequence: TGTGCCAGCTCACCACCTAGGACTGGTCTGTACGAGCAGTACTTC.

This chain links TRBV5-1 with TRBJ2-1; 15 bases line up with TRBD2. Germline CDR1 reads SGHRS; CDR2 reads YFSETQ. The CDR3 extends over 17 amino acids. Trimming cost V 0 bases and J 6 bases; bases outside gene matches: 4. The CDR3 loop is CASSLGTSGGAANEQFF. Here the CDR3 DNA reads TGCGCCAGCAGCTTGGGGACTAGCGGGGGGGCGGCCAATGAGCAGTTCTTC.

The chain has TRBV19 and TRBJ2-7; no firm D call. CDR3 length: 13 amino acids. V was pared by 5 bases and J by 3 bases, with 11 bases between. Germline CDR1 is LNHDA and CDR2 is SQIVND (reference sequence). CDR3 region: CASSLAASYEQYF. CDR3 DNA sequence: TGTGCCAGTAGTTTGGCGGCAAGCTACGAGCAGTACTTC.

CDR3 DNA: TGTGCCAGTACCCAGGACAGGGGGCGGAATGAGCAGTTCTTC. Translating it yields CASTQDRGRNEQFF. The J gene is TRBJ2-1, the V gene TRBV19, with TRBD1 matching 11 bases. The junction had 6 bases not matched to a gene; V was cut back by 7 bases and J by 7 bases. The germline V gene has CDR1 LNHDA and CDR2 SQIVND (reference sequence). The CDR3 has 14 amino acids. The full variable domain, rest sourced from reference TRBV19 and TRBJ2-1, is DGGITQSPKYLFRKEGQNVTLSCEQNLNHDAMYWYRQDPGQGLRLIYYSQIVNDFQKGDIAEGYSVSREKKESFPLTVTSAQKNPTAFYLCASTQDRGRNEQFFGPGTRLTVL.

The chain carries TRBV29-1 and TRBJ2-5; D might be TRBD2 (6 bases). There are 14 residues in the CDR3. The germline CDR1 and CDR2 sequences are SQVTM and ANQGSEA. V dropped 7 bases and J dropped 5 bases, with 20 bases sitting between them. The CDR3 coding sequence is TGCAGCGCTGACGTCCCCCCGGGGAGGGAGACCCAGTACTTC. Amino acids: CSADVPPGRETQYF.

The V call is TRBV28, the J call TRBJ2-4; the D gene is possibly TRBD1 (7 bases). Germline lookup yields CDR1 MDHEN and CDR2 SYDVKM. The germline V and J ends were trimmed by 3 bases and 4 bases, with 10 bases remaining between them. The CDR3 has 14 amino acids. The chain's CDR3 is CASSLTGRKNIQYF. The DNA for the CDR3 is TGTGCCAGCAGTTTGACAGGGAGGAAAAACATTCAGTACTTC.

The rearrangement joins TRBV4-1 to TRBJ2-1; a possible D gene is TRBD2 (6 bases). The germline CDR1 and CDR2 sequences are MGHRA and YSYEKL. Trimming stripped 0 bases from V and 10 bases from J, with 13 bases between. The CDR3 totals 14 residues. CDR3 loop: CASSQDPRGREQFF. The CDR3 nucleotides read TGCGCCAGCAGCCAAGATCCGCGAGGGAGGGAGCAGTTCTTC.

V usage is TRBV7-9 and J usage is TRBJ2-5; TRBD2 is a possible D gene (7 bases). V lost 5 bases to trimming and J lost 7 bases, with 17 bases between them. Germline-derived CDR1 and CDR2 are SEHNR and FQNEAQ (reference sequence). There are 14 residues in the CDR3. Written as DNA, the CDR3 is TGTGCCAGCAGCCCCGTGCGGGGGCATAGGACCCAGTACTTC. Amino acid sequence: CASSPVRGHRTQYF.

CDR3 residues: CASSGLAGGDEQFF. CDR3 sequence (DNA): TGCGCCAGCAGCGGACTAGCGGGAGGAGATGAGCAGTTCTTC. The V gene is TRBV10-1, the J gene TRBJ2-1; 14 positions agree with TRBD2. CDR3 length: 14 amino acids. Looked up from germline, CDR1 is WNHNN and CDR2 is SYGVQD (reference sequence). With 6 bases clipped from V and 8 bases from J, the junction kept 3 bases outside the gene matches.

The genes are TRBV21-1 and TRBJ1-1; the table assigns TRBD1, which was not confirmed against the DNA. TRBV21-1 is recorded as a pseudogene. The CDR3 is 17 amino acids. The CDR3 DNA is TGTGCCAGCAGCAAAGAAGGGGACAGGGACCGGAACACTGAAGCTTTCTTT. Protein product: CASSKEGDRDRNTEAFF.

The chain links TRBV5-1 to TRBJ2-7; 8 positions agree with TRBD2. The V and J ends lost 2 bases and 3 bases, in that order; junction bases with no gene match: 10. The CDR3 covers 16 residues. Germline lookup yields CDR1 SGHRS and CDR2 YFSETQ. As DNA, the CDR3 is TGCGCCAGCAGCTTTGGGGCTAGCGGGTTGAACTACGAGCAGTACTTC. It specifies CASSFGASGLNYEQYF.